One sample yielded the 6 T cell receptor beta chains listed below, sequenced in a study of T cells in Graves' hyperthyroidism and ophthalmopathy. TCR beta CDR3 region amplification was performed from RNA transcripts. TCR CDR3 underwent first-round RT-PCR with the HTBI primer set. In TCRdb, the multiplex PCR reads were re-called with MiXCR into one record per CDR3 protein. The table includes about 580,000 distinct CDR3 sequences, approximately 13% detected once. Sequenced input: blood. These receptors were collected from a young woman with Graves' hyperthyroidism that later progressed to Graves' ophthalmopathy.

With regard to this clonotype: The germline gene is not matched at one end of the junction; a read error may be the cause. The chain has TRBV18 and TRBJ1-1; D not resolved. Germline CDR1 is KGHSH and CDR2 is LQKENI. The CDR3 length is 13 residues. The CDR3 DNA reads TGTGCCAGCCCACCCGACAAGAACACTGAAGCTTTCTTT. It encodes CASPPDKNTEAFF.

For this clonotype: Germline is not matched at one junction end, which may reflect a read error. The chain joins TRBV4-1 to TRBJ1-1; D is possibly TRBD1 (5 bases). CDR1 is MGHRA, CDR2 YSYEKL, per germline. The CDR3 spans 13 residues. As DNA, the CDR3 is TGCGCCGGCAGCCCGGCGGAGGGGTCTGAAGCTTTCTTT. Amino acid sequence: CAGSPAEGSEAFF.

Comment on this clonotype: A read error may produce the germline difference seen at one junction end. This chain joins TRBV7-7 and TRBJ1-1; 7 bases map to TRBD1. Germline V gene data show CDR1 as SSHAT and CDR2 as FNYEAQ (reference sequence). This CDR3 comprises 18 residues. The CDR3 is CASSLRGRTGAKNSEAFF. In DNA, the CDR3 is TGTGCTAGCAGCTTAAGGGGTCGCACAGGGGCAAAAAATTCTGAAGCTTTCTTT.

This clonotype was found many times. The chain's CDR3 is CASSLDSPRRVSTDTQYF. CDR3 nucleotide sequence: TGCGCCAGCAGCTTGGACTCCCCTCGGCGGGTGAGCACAGATACGCAGTATTTT. The genes are TRBV5-1 and TRBJ2-3, with a possible D match to TRBD2 (5 bases). This CDR3 contains 18 residues. The germline CDR1 and CDR2 sequences are SGHRS and YFSETQ. V was pared by 0 bases and J by 0 bases, with 17 bases between.

This clonotype was observed at least ten times. The chain is built from TRBV2 and TRBJ1-1; TRBD1 is a possible D gene (5 bases). Trimming stripped 8 bases from V and 4 bases from J, with 14 bases between. CDR3 size: 13 residues. Germline CDR1 and CDR2: SNHLY and FYNNEI. This CDR3 is CASQQEIPTEAFF. CDR3 sequence (DNA): TGTGCCAGCCAACAGGAGATTCCCACTGAAGCTTTCTTT. The full variable domain, with the rest looked up from reference TRBV2 and TRBJ1-1, is EPEVTQTPSHQVTQMGQEVILRCVPISNHLYFYWYRQILGQKVEFLVSFYNNEISEKSEIFDDQFSVERPDGSNFTLKIRSTKLEDSAMYFCASQQEIPTEAFFGQGTRLTVV.

This clonotype was seen ten or more times. This sequence joins TRBV28 and TRBJ2-7, with TRBD1 as a possible D gene (5 bases). The length of the CDR3 is 13 residues. Trimming shortened V by 6 bases and J by 5 bases, and 14 bases separated the two germline ends. Germline V CDR1 and CDR2: MDHEN, SYDVKM. The CDR3 sequence: CASRSTDINEQYF. The CDR3 bases are TGTGCCAGCAGGTCCACGGACATAAACGAGCAGTACTTC.